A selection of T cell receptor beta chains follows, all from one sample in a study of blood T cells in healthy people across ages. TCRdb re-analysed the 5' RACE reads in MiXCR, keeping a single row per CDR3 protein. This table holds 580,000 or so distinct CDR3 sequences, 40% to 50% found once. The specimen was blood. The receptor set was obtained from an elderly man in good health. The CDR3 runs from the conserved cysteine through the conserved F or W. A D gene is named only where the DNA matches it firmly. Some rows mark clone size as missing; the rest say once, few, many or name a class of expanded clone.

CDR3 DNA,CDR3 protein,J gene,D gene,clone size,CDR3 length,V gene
TGTGCCAGCAGCTTCGGGGGGATCACAGATACGCAGTATTTT,CASSFGGITDTQYF,TRBJ2-3,TRBD2,few,14,TRBV7-9
TGTGCCAGCAGTCAAAGTCACCGACAGGGGGGTTCACCCCTCCACTTT,CASSQSHRQGGSPLHF,TRBJ1-6,TRBD1,NA,16,TRBV6-6
TGTGCCAGCAGTTCCAATCGGGACTCCAAAATATCCTACGAGCAGTACTTC,CASSSNRDSKISYEQYF,TRBJ2-7,NA,many,17,TRBV7-9
TGCAGTGCTAGCAATTCTAGAGGACAGGGGGCGTACACAGATACGCAGTATTTT,CSASNSRGQGAYTDTQYF,TRBJ2-3,TRBD1,NA,18,TRBV20-1
TGCAGTGTGGCGGAGGCAGAAGCTCAGCCCCAGCATTTT,CSVAEAEAQPQHF,TRBJ1-5,NA,few,13,TRBV29-1
TGTGCCAGCACCTTGGACGGCGAAAACATTCAGTACTTC,CASTLDGENIQYF,TRBJ2-4,NA,many,13,TRBV6-6
TGCAGTGCTGCCCCAGGGGGCTCGGACACTGAAGCTTTCTTT,CSAAPGGSDTEAFF,TRBJ1-1,TRBD1,NA,14,TRBV20-1
TGCAGTGCAAACTCCGGGACAGAGATTGACGAGCAGTACTTC,CSANSGTEIDEQYF,TRBJ2-7,TRBD1,NA,14,TRBV20-1
TGTGCCAGCAGCTTACTCGCGGTTACCTTGGCAGATACGCAGTATTTT,CASSLLAVTLADTQYF,TRBJ2-3,NA,NA,16,TRBV25-1
TGCAGTGCTAGTCCCGTGCCGGAGACCCAGTACTTC,CSASPVPETQYF,TRBJ2-5,NA,NA,12,TRBV20-1
TGTGCCAGCAGCCCTAGCGGGGGGACTAGCACAGATACGCAGTATTTT,CASSPSGGTSTDTQYF,TRBJ2-3,TRBD2,few,16,TRBV7-9
TGTGCCAGCAGTGTCGAGCGGGGGGCAGATACGCAGTATTTT,CASSVERGADTQYF,TRBJ2-3,TRBD2,NA,14,TRBV2
TGTGCCAGCAGAGGGACAGGGAGAGAAGAGCAGTACTTC,CASRGTGREEQYF,TRBJ2-7,TRBD1,NA,13,TRBV28
TGTGCCAGCAGTCAAGGTGTTTACTCACCCCTCCACTTT,CASSQGVYSPLHF,TRBJ1-6,NA,NA,13,TRBV2
TGTGCCAGCAGTTACGGGGGACAGGGCTCCGAGCAGTACTTC,CASSYGGQGSEQYF,TRBJ2-7,TRBD1,NA,14,TRBV6-6
TGTGCCAGCACCGCCGGGACACGGACCTACGAGCAGTACTTC,CASTAGTRTYEQYF,TRBJ2-7,NA,NA,14,TRBV6-2/TRBV6-3
TGTGCCAGCAACCAATGGGGTTCAAGCGGGAGTTTGTATGAGCAGTACTTC,CASNQWGSSGSLYEQYF,TRBJ2-7,TRBD2,NA,17,TRBV3-1
TGTGCCTGGTTTCAAGGGGAAAAACTGTTTTTT,CAWFQGEKLFF,TRBJ1-4,NA,NA,11,TRBV30
TGCGCCAGCAGCTTAACAGGGGGTCGAGAGACCCAGTACTTC,CASSLTGGRETQYF,TRBJ2-5,TRBD1,few,14,TRBV5-1
TGTGCCAGCAGCTTGGCTGGACAGGTTTATAGCAATCAGCCCCAGCATTTT,CASSLAGQVYSNQPQHF,TRBJ1-5,TRBD1,NA,17,TRBV5-5
TGTGCCAGCAAGGACGGCGGGAGAGGTAGGGACTACGAGCAGTACTTC,CASKDGGRGRDYEQYF,TRBJ2-7,TRBD2,many,16,TRBV6-6
TGTGCCAGCAGCCAAGGTCCAGCCCAAGAGACCCAGTACTTC,CASSQGPAQETQYF,TRBJ2-5,NA,NA,14,TRBV3-1
TGTGCCAGCAGCTTAGAAACCCGGGAACCTGAGCAGTTCTTC,CASSLETREPEQFF,TRBJ2-1,NA,few,14,TRBV7-2
TGCGCCAGCAGCATTCCAACAGGGGAGGGCTACACCTTC,CASSIPTGEGYTF,TRBJ1-2,TRBD1,NA,13,TRBV5-1
TGTGCCAGCAGTAAGAGCGGGATCCAAGAGACCCAGTACTTC,CASSKSGIQETQYF,TRBJ2-5,TRBD2,NA,14,TRBV5-6
TGCAGTGCTAGGGCCGGGCTCTATGGCTACACCTTC,CSARAGLYGYTF,TRBJ1-2,NA,NA,12,TRBV20-1
TGTGCCAGCAGTGAAACTGACTCTGGGGCCAACGTCCTGACTTTC,CASSETDSGANVLTF,TRBJ2-6,NA,NA,15,TRBV6-1
TGTGCCAGCAGCCAAGATTTTGCGGGACAGGGGGCGCGAGAGCAGTACTTC,CASSQDFAGQGAREQYF,TRBJ2-5,TRBD1,NA,17,TRBV4-2
TGTGCCAGCGGGTACTACGGACTAGCGGGGGGGCCTTCCTACAATGAGCAGTTCTTC,CASGYYGLAGGPSYNEQFF,TRBJ2-1,TRBD2,few,19,TRBV3-1
TGTGCCTGGAGTTGGAGACAGGGGGGGAATTCACCCCTCCACTTT,CAWSWRQGGNSPLHF,TRBJ1-6,TRBD1,NA,15,TRBV30
TGTGCCAGCACCCCAAACACCGCTGCAACTAATGAAAAACTGTTTTTT,CASTPNTAATNEKLFF,TRBJ1-4,NA,NA,16,TRBV7-9
TGCGCCAGCAGATTTACAGGGATCAGTACAGATACGCAGTATTTT,CASRFTGISTDTQYF,TRBJ2-3,NA,NA,15,TRBV5-1
TGTGCCAGCAGGGGTCTAGCTACGGGCGGCACAGATACGCAGTATTTT,CASRGLATGGTDTQYF,TRBJ2-3,NA,NA,16,TRBV27
TGTGCCAGCAGCACTAACCCAGCGGGAGGGGCCAACGAGACCCAGTACTTC,CASSTNPAGGANETQYF,TRBJ2-5,TRBD2,once,17,TRBV7-9
TGCAGTGCTAGTATCGCGGAAAAATACGAGCAGTACTTC,CSASIAEKYEQYF,TRBJ2-7,NA,few,13,TRBV20-1
TGTGCCAGCAGCCAGCTAGGACAGACCCACAATGAGCAGTTCTTC,CASSQLGQTHNEQFF,TRBJ2-1,NA,few,15,TRBV7-2
TGTGCCAGCAGTTTACCTTGGACAGGGGTGGTAAAGACCCAGTACTTC,CASSLPWTGVVKTQYF,TRBJ2-5,TRBD1,NA,16,TRBV28
TGCGCCAGCAGCTTGGAGGGGACTAGCGGGACAGACGAGCAGTACTTC,CASSLEGTSGTDEQYF,TRBJ2-7,TRBD2,NA,16,TRBV5-1
TGTGCCAGCAGCGGGTCGGGACTAGCCCGCCTTGAGCAGTTCTTC,CASSGSGLARLEQFF,TRBJ2-1,TRBD2,many,15,TRBV6-5
TGTGCCAGCAGTCAGGGGGCTGAAGCTTTCTTT,CASSQGAEAFF,TRBJ1-1,TRBD1,few,11,TRBV6-2/TRBV6-3
TGTGCCAGCAGGCTGACAGGTCAAGCAGGGGGTGAGCAGTTCTTC,CASRLTGQAGGEQFF,TRBJ2-1,TRBD1,NA,15,TRBV2